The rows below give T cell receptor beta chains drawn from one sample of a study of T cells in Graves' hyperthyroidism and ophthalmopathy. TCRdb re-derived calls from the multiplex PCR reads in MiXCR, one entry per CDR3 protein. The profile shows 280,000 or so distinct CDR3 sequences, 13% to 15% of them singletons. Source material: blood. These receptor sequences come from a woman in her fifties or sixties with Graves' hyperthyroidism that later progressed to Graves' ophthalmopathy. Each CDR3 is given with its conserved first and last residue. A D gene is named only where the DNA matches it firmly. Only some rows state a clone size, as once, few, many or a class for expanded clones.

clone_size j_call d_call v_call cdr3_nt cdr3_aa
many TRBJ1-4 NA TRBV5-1 TGCGCCAGCAGCTCGGAAGCAACTAATGAAAAACTGTTTTTT CASSSEATNEKLFF
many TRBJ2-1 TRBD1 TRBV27 TGTGCCAGCAGTGACGGGACAGCACAGTTCTTC CASSDGTAQFF
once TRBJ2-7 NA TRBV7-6 TGTGCCAGCAGCCTAAACAAGGGACCAACCTACGAGCAGTACTTC CASSLNKGPTYEQYF
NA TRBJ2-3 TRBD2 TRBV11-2 TGTGCCAGCAGCTTAATGGGGGGGGAACCCTCAGATACGCAGTATTTT CASSLMGGEPSDTQYF
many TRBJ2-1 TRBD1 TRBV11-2 TGTGCCAGCAGCTTAGTTGGAACAGGGGGCTTTACCTACAATGAGCAGTTCTTC CASSLVGTGGFTYNEQFF
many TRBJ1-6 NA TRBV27 TGTGCCAGCAGTTCCCAAGGGACATACTATTCACCCCTCCACTTT CASSSQGTYYSPLHF
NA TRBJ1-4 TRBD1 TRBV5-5 TGTGCCAGCAGCCGCCGTGGGGACAGCATGATAACTAATGAAAAACTGTTTTTT CASSRRGDSMITNEKLFF
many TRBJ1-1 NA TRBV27 TGTGCCTGCGGACGGAACACTGAAGCTTTCTTT CACGRNTEAFF
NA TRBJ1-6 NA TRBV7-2 TGTGCCAGCAGCTTACAGGGAAATTCACCCCTCCACTTT CASSLQGNSPLHF
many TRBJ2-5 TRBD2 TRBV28 TGTGCCAGCAGTCCCGTAGGAGCGGGAGCGGAGACCCAGTACTTC CASSPVGAGAETQYF
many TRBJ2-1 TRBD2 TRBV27 TGTGCCAGCAGCCCTACCGGGACTAAGTTATACAATGAGCAGTTCTTC CASSPTGTKLYNEQFF
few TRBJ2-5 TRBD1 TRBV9 TGTGCCAGCAGCAACCATAGGACAGGGATAAACCAAGAGACCCAGTACTTC CASSNHRTGINQETQYF
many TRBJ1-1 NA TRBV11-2 TGTGCCAGCAGCCCGGGGGCCTCTAACACTGAAGCTTTCTTT CASSPGASNTEAFF
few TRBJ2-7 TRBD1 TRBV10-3 TGTGCCATCAGTGAGTCAGTGTGGGACAGCATCTTCTACGAGCAGTACTTC CAISESVWDSIFYEQYF
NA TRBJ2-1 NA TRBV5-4 TGTGCCAGTCCGGCGGGGCAGATCTACAATGAGCAGTTCTTC CASPAGQIYNEQFF
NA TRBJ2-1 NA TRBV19 TGTGCCAGTCGAGACGGGGCAAGGGATGAGCAGTTCTTC CASRDGARDEQFF
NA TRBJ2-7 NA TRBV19 TGTGCCAGTAAGGCGGGGGCTAGCTACGAGCAGTACTTC CASKAGASYEQYF
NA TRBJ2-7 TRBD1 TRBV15 TGTGCCGCCAGCAGTGACAGGGTCTACGAGCAGTACTTC CAASSDRVYEQYF
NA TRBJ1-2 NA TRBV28 TGTGCCAGCAGTCATCCGGAGAACTATGGCTACACCTTC CASSHPENYGYTF
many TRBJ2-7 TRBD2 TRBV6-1 TGTGCCAGCCTCTCCACCCCCACGGCGGGAGGGCAGGACGAGCAGTACTTC CASLSTPTAGGQDEQYF
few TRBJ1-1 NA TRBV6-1 TGTGCCAGCAGGTTGGGACACCTGAACACTGAAGCTTTCTTT CASRLGHLNTEAFF
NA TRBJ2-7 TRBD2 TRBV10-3 TGTGCCATCAGTGGGTCGAGGACTAGCGGAAATACCCGCTACGAGCAGTACTTC CAISGSRTSGNTRYEQYF
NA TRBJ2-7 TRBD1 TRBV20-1 TGCAGTGCCATGGGACAGAGAGGCGAGCAGTACTTC CSAMGQRGEQYF
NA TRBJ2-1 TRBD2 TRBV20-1 TGCAGTGCTCCCTCCGGGACTAGCGGGGGTACCTACAATGAGCAGTTCTTC CSAPSGTSGGTYNEQFF